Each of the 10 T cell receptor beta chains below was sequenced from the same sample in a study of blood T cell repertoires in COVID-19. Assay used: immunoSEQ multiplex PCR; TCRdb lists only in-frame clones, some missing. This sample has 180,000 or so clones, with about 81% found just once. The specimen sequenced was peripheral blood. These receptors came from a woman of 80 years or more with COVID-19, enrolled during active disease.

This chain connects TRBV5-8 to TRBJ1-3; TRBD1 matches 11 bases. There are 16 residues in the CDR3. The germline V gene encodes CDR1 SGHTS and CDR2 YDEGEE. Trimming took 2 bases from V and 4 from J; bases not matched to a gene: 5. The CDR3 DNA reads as TGTGCCAGCAGCTTATGGACAGGGGGCGGAGGAAACACCATATATTTT. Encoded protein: CASSLWTGGGGNTIYF.

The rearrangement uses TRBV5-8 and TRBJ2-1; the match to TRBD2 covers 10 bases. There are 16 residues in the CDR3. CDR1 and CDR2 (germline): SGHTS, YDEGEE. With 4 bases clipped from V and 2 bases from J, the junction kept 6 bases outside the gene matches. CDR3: CASSSTSGDTYNEQFF. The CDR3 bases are TGTGCCAGCAGCAGCACTAGCGGGGATACCTACAATGAGCAGTTCTTC.

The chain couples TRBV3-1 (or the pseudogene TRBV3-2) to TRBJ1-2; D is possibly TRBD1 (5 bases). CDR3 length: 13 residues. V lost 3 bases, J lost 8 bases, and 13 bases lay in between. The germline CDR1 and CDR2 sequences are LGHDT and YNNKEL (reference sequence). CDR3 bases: TGTGCCAGCAGCCACGGGGGTACTGGGGGCTACACCTTC. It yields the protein CASSHGGTGGYTF.

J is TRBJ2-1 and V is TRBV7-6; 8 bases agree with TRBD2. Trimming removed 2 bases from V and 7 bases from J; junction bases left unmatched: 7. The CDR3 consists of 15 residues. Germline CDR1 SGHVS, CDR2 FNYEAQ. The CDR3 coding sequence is TGTGCCAGCAGCTTATTCGGGGGGGGCCGGAATGAGCAGTTCTTC. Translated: CASSLFGGGRNEQFF.

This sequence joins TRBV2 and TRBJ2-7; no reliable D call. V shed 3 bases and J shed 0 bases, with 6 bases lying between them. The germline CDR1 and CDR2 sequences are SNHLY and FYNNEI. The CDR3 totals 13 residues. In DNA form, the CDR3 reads TGTGCCAGCAGTGACCACTACTCCTACGAGCAGTACTTC. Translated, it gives CASSDHYSYEQYF.

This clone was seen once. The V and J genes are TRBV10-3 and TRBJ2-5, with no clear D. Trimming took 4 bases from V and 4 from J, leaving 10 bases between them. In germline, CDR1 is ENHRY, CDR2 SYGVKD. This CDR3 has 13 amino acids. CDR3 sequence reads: CAISADGVETQYF. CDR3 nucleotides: TGTGCCATCAGTGCCGACGGAGTAGAGACCCAGTACTTC.

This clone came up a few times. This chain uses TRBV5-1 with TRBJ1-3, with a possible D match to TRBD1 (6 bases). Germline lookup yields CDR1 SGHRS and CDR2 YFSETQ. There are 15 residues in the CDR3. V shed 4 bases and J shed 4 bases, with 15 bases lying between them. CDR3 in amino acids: CASSREGGEGNTIYF. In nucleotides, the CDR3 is TGCGCCAGCAGCCGGGAGGGGGGAGAAGGAAACACCATATATTTT.

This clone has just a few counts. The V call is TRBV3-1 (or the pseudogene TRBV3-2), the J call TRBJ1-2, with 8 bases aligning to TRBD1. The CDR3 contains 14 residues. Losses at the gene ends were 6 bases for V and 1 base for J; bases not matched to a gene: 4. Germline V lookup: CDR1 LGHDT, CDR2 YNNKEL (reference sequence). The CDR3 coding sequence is TGTGCCAGCAGTGGAGACAGGGGTAACTATGGCTACACCTTC. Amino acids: CASSGDRGNYGYTF.

The CDR3 reads CASSFQLAGVDTQYF. For the CDR3, the DNA is TGTGCCAGCAGCTTCCAACTAGCGGGAGTAGATACGCAGTATTTT. V usage is TRBV5-4 and J usage is TRBJ2-3, with 11 bases aligning to TRBD2. The germline gives CDR1 SGHNT, CDR2 YYREEE (reference sequence). J gave up 5 bases and V 2 bases, and 4 bases lay outside the gene matches. The CDR3 runs 15 residues.

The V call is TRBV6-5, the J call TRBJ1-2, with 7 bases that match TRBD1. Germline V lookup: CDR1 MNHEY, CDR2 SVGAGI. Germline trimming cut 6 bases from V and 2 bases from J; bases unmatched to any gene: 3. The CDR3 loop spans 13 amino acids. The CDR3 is CASSLDRNYGYTF. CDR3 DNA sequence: TGTGCCAGCAGCCTGGACAGGAACTATGGCTACACCTTC.